This is a list of T cell receptor beta chains from one sample in a study of post-analysis software for immune sequencing data. TCRdb used MiXCR to reprocess the PCR reads, holding one entry per CDR3 protein. The sample has roughly 670,000 distinct CDR3 sequences, approximately 59% seen once. The source material was blood. These receptors were taken from a girl aged 2-15 years with multiple sclerosis. CDR3s include the opening cysteine and the closing phenylalanine or tryptophan. Fields, in order: J gene, clone size, D gene, V gene, CDR3 protein, CDR3 DNA. D genes are given only for firm matches. Expanded clones are given a class, and other clones once, few, many or no size at all.

J: TRBJ2-5
size: NA
D: TRBD1
V: TRBV5-1
CDR3: CASYSGQQETQYF
DNA: TGCGCCAGCTACTCGGGACAGCAAGAGACCCAGTACTTC

J: TRBJ2-1
size: NA
D: TRBD2
V: TRBV11-2
CDR3: CASSSTSREQFF
DNA: TGTGCCAGCAGCTCGACTAGCCGCGAGCAGTTCTTC

J: TRBJ2-5
size: NA
D: TRBD1
V: TRBV6-6
CDR3: CASSYSGRGTGQETQYF
DNA: TGTGCCAGCAGTTATTCCGGCCGAGGGACAGGGCAAGAGACCCAGTACTTC

J: TRBJ2-1
size: NA
D: TRBD2
V: TRBV12-3/TRBV12-4
CDR3: CASSSGTSSNEQFF
DNA: TGTGCCAGCAGCTCGGGGACTAGTTCCAATGAGCAGTTCTTC

J: TRBJ2-3
size: NA
D: NA
V: TRBV10-3
CDR3: CAISESRGRPDTQYF
DNA: TGTGCCATCAGTGAGTCTCGGGGGAGACCAGATACGCAGTATTTT

J: TRBJ2-7
size: few
D: TRBD1
V: TRBV10-3
CDR3: CASTGTGANEQYF
DNA: TGTGCCTCAACCGGGACAGGGGCGAACGAGCAGTACTTC

J: TRBJ2-1
size: once
D: NA
V: TRBV7-9
CDR3: CASSLARGLAEQFF
DNA: TGTGCCAGCAGCTTAGCGCGGGGGCTAGCGGAGCAGTTCTTC

J: TRBJ2-1
size: NA
D: TRBD1
V: TRBV5-1
CDR3: CASSLEGQGAYNEQFF
DNA: TGCGCCAGCAGCTTGGAGGGACAGGGGGCCTACAATGAGCAGTTCTTC

J: TRBJ1-4
size: NA
D: NA
V: TRBV5-1
CDR3: CASSPGTATNEKLFF
DNA: TGCGCCAGCAGCCCAGGGACCGCAACTAATGAAAAACTGTTTTTT

J: TRBJ1-2
size: NA
D: NA
V: TRBV25-1
CDR3: CASSEWEVGGYTF
DNA: TGTGCCAGCAGTGAATGGGAGGTAGGCGGCTACACCTTC

J: TRBJ2-5
size: NA
D: TRBD2
V: TRBV12-3/TRBV12-4
CDR3: CASRVSFGWAGEQETQYF
DNA: TGTGCCAGCAGAGTTTCCTTTGGGTGGGCGGGAGAACAGGAGACCCAGTACTTC

J: TRBJ1-2
size: few
D: NA
V: TRBV7-2
CDR3: CASSLGRGATRGYTF
DNA: TGTGCCAGCAGCTTAGGAAGGGGGGCTACGCGTGGCTACACCTTC

J: TRBJ2-7
size: NA
D: NA
V: TRBV30
CDR3: CAWSARIGEQYF
DNA: TGTGCCTGGAGTGCCAGGATAGGGGAGCAGTACTTC

J: TRBJ2-1
size: NA
D: TRBD1
V: TRBV19
CDR3: CASSIVGTGSNEQFF
DNA: TGTGCCAGTAGTATAGTGGGGACAGGATCCAATGAGCAGTTCTTC

J: TRBJ2-1
size: NA
D: TRBD1
V: TRBV18
CDR3: CASSPPVRGQSSYNEQFF
DNA: TGTGCCAGCTCACCACCGGTGAGGGGACAGAGCTCCTACAATGAGCAGTTCTTC

J: TRBJ1-2
size: NA
D: NA
V: TRBV30
CDR3: CAWSPSMGGYTF
DNA: TGTGCCTGGAGCCCTTCAATGGGGGGCTACACCTTC

J: TRBJ2-5
size: few
D: NA
V: TRBV15
CDR3: CATSSRWGGAYETQYF
DNA: TGTGCCACCAGCAGCCGATGGGGGGGGGCCTATGAGACCCAGTACTTC